This entry is about one T cell receptor (beta chain). What it recognizes is unknown. The record originates from a study of PD-1 blockade in classical Hodgkin lymphoma. Generated by immunoSEQ multiplex PCR, the TCRdb table keeps only in-frame clones and is missing some. This table holds just under 100,000 clones, roughly 84% found once. Study-level points and caveats: Patients who initiated nivolumab within 1 year of ASCT were excluded. Undefined causes, possibly disease activity or prior therapy, underlie the repertoire differences.

V dropped 3 bases and J dropped 4 bases, with 16 bases sitting between them. The germline CDR1 and CDR2 sequences are LNHNV and YYDKDF (reference sequence). The CDR3 sequence is 15 residues long. Each and every patient relapsed after autologous stem cell transplantation, and patients got differing brentuximab vedotin exposure. Each best response was a complete response, a partial response or progressive disease. This receptor was identified in a human donor with classical Hodgkin lymphoma. The chain employs TRBV15 and TRBJ2-7; a possible D gene is TRBD2 (7 bases). The material was peripheral blood mononuclear cells (PBMCs), obtained at baseline. CDR3 sequence (DNA): TGTGCCACCAGCAGGGGGGCGGGGGCGCGGTACGAGCAGTACTTC. This encodes CATSRGAGARYEQYF.